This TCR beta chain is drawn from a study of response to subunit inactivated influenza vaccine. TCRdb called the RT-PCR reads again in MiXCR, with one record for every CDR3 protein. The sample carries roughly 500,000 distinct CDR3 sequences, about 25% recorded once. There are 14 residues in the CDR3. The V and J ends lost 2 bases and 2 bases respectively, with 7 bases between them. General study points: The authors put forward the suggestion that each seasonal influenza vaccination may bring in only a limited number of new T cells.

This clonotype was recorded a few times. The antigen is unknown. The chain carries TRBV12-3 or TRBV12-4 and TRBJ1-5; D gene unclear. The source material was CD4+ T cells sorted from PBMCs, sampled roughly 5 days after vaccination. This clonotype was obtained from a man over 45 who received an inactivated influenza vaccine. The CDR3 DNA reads TGTGCCAGCAGTTTATCCAGAGGCAATCAGCCCCAGCATTTT. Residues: CASSLSRGNQPQHF.